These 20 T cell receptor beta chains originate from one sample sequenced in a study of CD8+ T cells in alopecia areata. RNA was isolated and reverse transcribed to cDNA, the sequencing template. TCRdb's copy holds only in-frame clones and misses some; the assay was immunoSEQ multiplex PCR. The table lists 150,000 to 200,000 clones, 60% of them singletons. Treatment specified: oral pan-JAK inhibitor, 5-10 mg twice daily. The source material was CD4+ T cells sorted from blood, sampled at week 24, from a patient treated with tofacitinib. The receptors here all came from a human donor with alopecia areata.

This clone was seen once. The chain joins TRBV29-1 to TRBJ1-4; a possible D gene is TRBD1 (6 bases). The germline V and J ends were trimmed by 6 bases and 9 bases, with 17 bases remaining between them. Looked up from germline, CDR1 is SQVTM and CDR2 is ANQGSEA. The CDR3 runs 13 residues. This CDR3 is CSVGDIDRKKLFF. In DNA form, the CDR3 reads TGCAGCGTGGGGGACATCGACAGAAAAAAACTGTTTTTT.

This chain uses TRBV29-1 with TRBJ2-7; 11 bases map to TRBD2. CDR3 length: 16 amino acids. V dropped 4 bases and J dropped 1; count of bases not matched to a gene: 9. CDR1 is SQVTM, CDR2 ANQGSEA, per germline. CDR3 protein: CSVGGLAGSQSYEQYF. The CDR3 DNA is TGCAGCGTTGGAGGACTAGCGGGCTCCCAATCCTACGAGCAGTACTTC.

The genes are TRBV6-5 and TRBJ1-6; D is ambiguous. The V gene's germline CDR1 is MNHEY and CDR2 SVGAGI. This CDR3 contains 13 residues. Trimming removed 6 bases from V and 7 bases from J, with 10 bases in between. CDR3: CASSRGRNSPLHF. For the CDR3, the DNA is TGTGCCAGCAGCAGAGGGAGGAATTCACCCCTCCACTTT.

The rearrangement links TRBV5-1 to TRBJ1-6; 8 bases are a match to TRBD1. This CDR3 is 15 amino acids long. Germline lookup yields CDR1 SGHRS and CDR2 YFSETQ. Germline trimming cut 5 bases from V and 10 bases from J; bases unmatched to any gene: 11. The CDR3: CASRQRTGMSSPLHF. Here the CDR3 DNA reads TGCGCCAGCAGACAAAGGACAGGGATGTCCTCACCCCTCCACTTT.

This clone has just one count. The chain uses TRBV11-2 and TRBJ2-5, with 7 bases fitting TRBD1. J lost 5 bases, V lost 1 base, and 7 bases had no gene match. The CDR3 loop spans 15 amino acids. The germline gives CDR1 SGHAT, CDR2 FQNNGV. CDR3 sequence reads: CASSLGGGAWETQYF. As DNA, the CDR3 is TGTGCCAGCAGCTTAGGAGGGGGCGCGTGGGAGACCCAGTACTTC.

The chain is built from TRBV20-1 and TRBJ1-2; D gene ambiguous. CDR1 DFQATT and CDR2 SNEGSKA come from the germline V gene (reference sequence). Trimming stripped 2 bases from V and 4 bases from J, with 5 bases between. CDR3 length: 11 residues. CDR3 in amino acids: CSARRLYGYTF. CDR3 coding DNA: TGCAGTGCTAGACGTCTCTATGGCTACACCTTC.

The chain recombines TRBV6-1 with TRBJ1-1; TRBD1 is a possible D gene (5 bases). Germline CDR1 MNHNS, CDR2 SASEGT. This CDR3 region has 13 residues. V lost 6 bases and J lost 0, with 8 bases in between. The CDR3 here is CASREDMNTEAFF. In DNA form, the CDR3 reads TGTGCCAGCAGGGAGGACATGAACACTGAAGCTTTCTTT.

The DNA of the CDR3 is TGCGCCAGCAGTGAACGGACTACCACAGATACGCAGTATTTT. This sequence encodes CASSERTTTDTQYF. This chain connects TRBV10-1 to TRBJ2-3, with D possibly being TRBD2 (6 bases). The CDR3 contains 14 residues. With 3 bases removed from V and 2 bases from J, the gap between germline ends came to 9 bases. CDR1 and CDR2 from the germline V gene are WNHNN and SYGVQD (reference sequence).

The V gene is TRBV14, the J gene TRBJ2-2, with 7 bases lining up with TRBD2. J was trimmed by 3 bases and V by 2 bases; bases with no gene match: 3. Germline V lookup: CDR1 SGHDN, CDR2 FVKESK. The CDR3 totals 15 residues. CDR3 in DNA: TGTGCCAGCAGCCAAAGGCGGGGGTACACCGGGGAGCTGTTTTTT. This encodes CASSQRRGYTGELFF. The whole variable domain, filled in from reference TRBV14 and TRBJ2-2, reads EAGVTQFPSHSVIEKGQTVTLRCDPISGHDNLYWYRRVMGKEIKFLLHFVKESKQDESGMPNNRFLAERTGGTYSTLKVQPAELEDSGVYFCASSQRRGYTGELFFGEGSRLTVL.

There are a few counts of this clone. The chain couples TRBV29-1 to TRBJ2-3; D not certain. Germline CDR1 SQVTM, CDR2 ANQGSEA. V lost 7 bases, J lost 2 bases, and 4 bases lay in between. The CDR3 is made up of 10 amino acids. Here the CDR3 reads CSGNTDTQYF. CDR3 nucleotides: TGCAGCGGGAACACAGATACGCAGTATTTT.

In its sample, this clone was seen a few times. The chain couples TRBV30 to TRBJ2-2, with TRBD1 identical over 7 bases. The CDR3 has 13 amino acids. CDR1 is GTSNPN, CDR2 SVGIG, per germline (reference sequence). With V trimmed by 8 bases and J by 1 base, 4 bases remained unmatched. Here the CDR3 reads CAVYRGNTGELFF. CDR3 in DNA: TGTGCCGTCTACAGGGGGAACACCGGGGAGCTGTTTTTT.

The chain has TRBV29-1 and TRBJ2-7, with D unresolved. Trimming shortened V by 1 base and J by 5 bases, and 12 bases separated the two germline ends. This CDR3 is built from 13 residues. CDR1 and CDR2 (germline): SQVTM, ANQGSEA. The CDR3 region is CSVEGRLAHEQYF. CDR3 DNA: TGCAGCGTTGAAGGCCGCCTCGCCCACGAGCAGTACTTC.

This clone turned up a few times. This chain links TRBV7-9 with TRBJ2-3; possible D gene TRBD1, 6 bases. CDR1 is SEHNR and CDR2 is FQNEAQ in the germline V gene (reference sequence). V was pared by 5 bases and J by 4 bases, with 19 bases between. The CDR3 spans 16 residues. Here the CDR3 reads CASSPTGSQLPDTQYF. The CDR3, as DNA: TGTGCCAGCAGCCCCACAGGGTCACAGCTCCCAGATACGCAGTATTTT.

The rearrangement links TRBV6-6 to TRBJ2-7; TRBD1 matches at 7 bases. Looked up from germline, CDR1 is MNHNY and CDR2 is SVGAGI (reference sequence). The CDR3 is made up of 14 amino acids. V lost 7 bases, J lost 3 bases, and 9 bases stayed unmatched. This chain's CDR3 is CASISTGMGYEQYF. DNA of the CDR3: TGTGCCAGCATATCGACAGGGATGGGCTACGAGCAGTACTTC.

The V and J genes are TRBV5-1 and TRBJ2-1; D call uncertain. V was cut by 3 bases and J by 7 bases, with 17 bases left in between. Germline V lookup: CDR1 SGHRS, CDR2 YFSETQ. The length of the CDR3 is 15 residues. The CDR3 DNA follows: TGCGCCAGCAGCTCGGCCGTGTTGCATGCGAATGAGCAGTTCTTC. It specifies CASSSAVLHANEQFF.

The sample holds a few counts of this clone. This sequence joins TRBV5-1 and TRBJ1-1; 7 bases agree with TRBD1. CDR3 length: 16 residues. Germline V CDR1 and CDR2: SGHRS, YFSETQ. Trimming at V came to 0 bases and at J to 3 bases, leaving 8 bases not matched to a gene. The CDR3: CASSLAGRGRDTEAFF. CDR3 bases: TGCGCCAGCAGCTTGGCCGGGAGGGGGCGTGACACTGAAGCTTTCTTT.

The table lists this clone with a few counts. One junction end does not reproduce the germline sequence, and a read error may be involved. The CDR3 nucleotides read TGTGCCAGCAGCGTAGACCCGTGGACCTACAATGAGCAGTTCTTC. Protein product: CASSVDPWTYNEQFF. The chain couples TRBV11-2 to TRBJ2-1; no firm D call. The germline V gene encodes CDR1 SGHAT and CDR2 FQNNGV. The CDR3 has 15 amino acids.

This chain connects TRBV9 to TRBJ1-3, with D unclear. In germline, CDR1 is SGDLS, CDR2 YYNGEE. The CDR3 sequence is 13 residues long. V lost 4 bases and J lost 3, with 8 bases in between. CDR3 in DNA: TGTGCCAGCAGCCGAGAAAATGGAAACACCATATATTTT. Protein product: CASSRENGNTIYF.

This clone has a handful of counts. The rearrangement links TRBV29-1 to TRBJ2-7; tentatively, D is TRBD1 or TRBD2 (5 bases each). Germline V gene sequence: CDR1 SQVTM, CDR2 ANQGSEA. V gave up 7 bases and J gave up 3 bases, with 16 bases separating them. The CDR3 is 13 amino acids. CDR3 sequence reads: CSARGLGVYEQYF. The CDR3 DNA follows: TGCAGCGCTAGGGGATTGGGAGTCTACGAGCAGTACTTC.

Here the CDR3 DNA reads TGCAGCGTTGAAACGGGTGGCTACACCTTC. Its protein product is CSVETGGYTF. The chain is built from TRBV29-1 and TRBJ1-2; no clear D gene. The CDR3 runs 10 residues. V was trimmed by 2 bases and J by 7 bases, leaving 5 bases between them. From germline, CDR1 is SQVTM and CDR2 ANQGSEA. The variable domain in full, completed from reference TRBV29-1 and TRBJ1-2, reads SAVISQKPSRDICQRGTSLTIQCQVDSQVTMMFWYRQQPGQSLTLIATANQGSEATYESGFVIDKFPISRPNLTFSTLTVSNMSPEDSSIYLCSVETGGYTFGSGTRLTVV.